Below are 20 T cell receptor beta chains sequenced from a single sample in a study of cytomegalovirus exposure and HLA in healthy donors. The study ran its PCR with 60 Vbeta and 13 Jbeta primers. Sequencing used immunoSEQ multiplex PCR; TCRdb keeps in-frame clones, though not all of them. The data show roughly 120,000 clones, and the top ten clones hold about 0.93%. The sample taken for sequencing was PBMCs. These receptor sequences come from a man between 18 and 35 years old in good health and CMV-seronegative.

CDR3 DNA sequence: TGTGCCATCAGTCTCGGGGATGAGCAGTTCTTC. As protein: CAISLGDEQFF. V and J are TRBV10-3 and TRBJ2-1; a possible D gene is TRBD2 (5 bases). Germline V gene sequence: CDR1 ENHRY, CDR2 SYGVKD. The V end was cut by 5 bases, the J end by 8 bases, with 7 bases between. CDR3 size: 11 residues.

The gene calls are TRBV28 and TRBJ1-5; D is unresolved. Germline V gives CDR1 MDHEN, CDR2 SYDVKM. Trimming removed 6 bases at V and 5 bases at J, with 17 bases between. The CDR3 has 15 amino acids. This chain's CDR3 is CASSNQHRRDQPQHF. CDR3 bases: TGTGCCAGCAGCAACCAACACCGGAGAGATCAGCCCCAGCATTTT.

This chain joins TRBV29-1 and TRBJ1-2, with TRBD1 identical over 9 bases. The J segment lost 8 bases and the V segment lost 7 bases, leaving 14 bases of the junction unmatched. There are 14 residues in the CDR3. Germline V CDR1 and CDR2: SQVTM, ANQGSEA. Here the CDR3 DNA reads TGCAGCGCCAAGAGGGAGGGACAGGGAGGCGGCTACACCTTC. Protein sequence: CSAKREGQGGGYTF.

The chain links TRBV5-4 to TRBJ2-5, with a weak D call TRBD1 (6 bases). Germline CDR1 reads SGHNT; CDR2 reads YYREEE (reference sequence). The V and J ends lost 4 bases and 2 bases respectively, with 15 bases between them. The CDR3 is made up of 15 amino acids. The CDR3 DNA sequence: TGTGCCAGCAGCAGGAGACAGGTCCTACAAGAGACCCAGTACTTC. Translated: CASSRRQVLQETQYF.

The chain uses TRBV27 and TRBJ1-2; 7 nucleotides match TRBD1. Per the germline V gene, CDR1 is MNHEY and CDR2 is SMNVEV (reference sequence). The CDR3 contains 15 residues. Trimming at V came to 5 bases and at J to 2 bases, leaving 8 bases not matched to a gene. The CDR3 region has the DNA TGTGCCAGCAGTACCTCGGGACAGAAGAACTATGGCTACACCTTC. It yields the protein CASSTSGQKNYGYTF.

The V call is TRBV4-2, the J call TRBJ2-1, with 9 bases identical to TRBD2. The CDR3 contains 14 residues. V was clipped by 1 base and J by 8 bases; unmatched bases: 3. Per the germline V gene, CDR1 is LGHNA and CDR2 is YNFKEQ. The CDR3 spells CASSQVRGGHEQFF. CDR3 DNA: TGTGCCAGCAGCCAAGTGCGGGGGGGCCATGAGCAGTTCTTC.

V and J are TRBV19 and TRBJ1-6, with 7 bases lining up with TRBD1. CDR1 is LNHDA, CDR2 SQIVND, per germline (reference sequence). The CDR3 spans 15 residues. The V and J ends lost 7 bases and 8 bases, in that order; junction bases with no gene match: 11. The chain's CDR3 is CASNNDREGDSPLHF. Written as DNA, the CDR3 is TGTGCCAGTAATAACGACAGGGAAGGCGATTCACCCCTCCACTTT.

This rearrangement joins TRBV28 to TRBJ2-5, with D unclear. The CDR3 runs 13 residues. V lost 3 bases, J lost 0 bases, and 5 bases lay in between. Germline CDR1 and CDR2: MDHEN and SYDVKM. CDR3 DNA sequence: TGTGCCAGCAGTTTCCCATACCAAGAGACCCAGTACTTC. Translating it yields CASSFPYQETQYF.

V and J are TRBV2 and TRBJ1-1; 7 bases line up with TRBD1. This CDR3 spans 15 amino acids. Looked up from germline, CDR1 is SNHLY and CDR2 is FYNNEI. Losses at the gene ends were 4 bases for V and 4 bases for J; bases not matched to a gene: 9. The CDR3 DNA follows: TGTGCCAGCAGTGTAAACAGGGGCGAGGGCACTGAAGCTTTCTTT. Translated: CASSVNRGEGTEAFF.

The chain links TRBV5-6 to TRBJ1-2; unclear D gene. Trimming took off 8 bases at V and 8 bases at J, with 16 bases between the two ends. The CDR3 spans 12 residues. Germline-derived CDR1 and CDR2 are SGHDT and YYEEEE. The CDR3 loop is CASLYAASGYTF. CDR3 coding DNA: TGTGCCAGTCTCTACGCGGCCTCGGGCTACACCTTC.

This chain connects TRBV20-1 to TRBJ2-7; 7 bases are a match to TRBD2. V shed 7 bases, J shed 11 bases, and the junction held 8 bases outside the gene matches. The CDR3 is 10 amino acids. From germline, CDR1 is DFQATT and CDR2 SNEGSKA (reference sequence). The chain's CDR3 is CSVSREREYF. The CDR3, as DNA: TGCAGTGTTTCGCGGGAGAGGGAGTACTTC.

The rearrangement uses TRBV5-1 and TRBJ2-1; 11 nucleotides match TRBD2. The V gene's germline CDR1 is SGHRS and CDR2 YFSETQ. Trimming cost V 4 bases and J 9 bases; bases outside gene matches: 12. The length of the CDR3 is 16 residues. Here the CDR3 reads CASSRPVAGGPGEQFF. DNA of the CDR3: TGCGCCAGCAGCCGGCCGGTAGCGGGAGGGCCGGGTGAGCAGTTCTTC.

The chain uses TRBV29-1 and TRBJ1-3; D unclear. The germline V gene encodes CDR1 SQVTM and CDR2 ANQGSEA. The CDR3 covers 15 residues. Trimming shortened V by 4 bases and J by 0 bases, and 13 bases separated the two germline ends. CDR3 in DNA: TGCAGCGTTGTCCCCGGTTCAAACTCTGGAAACACCATATATTTT. The encoded protein is CSVVPGSNSGNTIYF. The full variable domain, in which reference TRBV29-1 and TRBJ1-3 provide the parts outside the CDR3, is SAVISQKPSRDICQRGTSLTIQCQVDSQVTMMFWYRQQPGQSLTLIATANQGSEATYESGFVIDKFPISRPNLTFSTLTVSNMSPEDSSIYLCSVVPGSNSGNTIYFGEGSWLTVV.

The J gene is TRBJ2-1, the V gene TRBV29-1; 7 bases align to TRBD1. With 4 bases clipped from V and 8 bases from J, the junction kept 11 bases outside the gene matches. Germline-derived CDR1 and CDR2 are SQVTM and ANQGSEA. The CDR3 contains 14 residues. The CDR3 here is CSVGGRQGWDEQFF. The CDR3 nucleotides are TGCAGCGTTGGAGGGAGACAGGGATGGGATGAGCAGTTCTTC.

The J gene is TRBJ1-5, the V gene TRBV6-5; TRBD1 is a possible D gene (5 bases). CDR1 is MNHEY and CDR2 is SVGAGI in the germline V gene. Deletions cut 6 bases from V and 0 bases from J, with 9 bases between. CDR3 length equals 14 residues. Written as DNA, the CDR3 is TGTGCCAGCAGACAGGACAATAGCAATCAGCCCCAGCATTTT. This sequence encodes CASRQDNSNQPQHF.

This chain uses TRBV10-1 with TRBJ2-7; possible D gene TRBD2, 6 bases. This CDR3 is built from 15 residues. Trimming pared 3 bases from V and 0 bases from J, leaving 12 bases between. Germline CDR1 reads WNHNN; CDR2 reads SYGVQD (reference sequence). The DNA for the CDR3 is TGCGCCAGCAGTGATGTTGGGGGAGGCTCCTACGAGCAGTACTTC. Translated, it gives CASSDVGGGSYEQYF.

CDR3 protein: CATSRVGGSSGNTIYF. The CDR3 coding sequence is TGTGCCACCAGCAGAGTCGGGGGGAGCTCTGGAAACACCATATATTTT. V and J are TRBV15 and TRBJ1-3, with D tentatively TRBD1 (5 bases). The CDR3 has 16 amino acids. Trimming took 1 base from V and 0 from J, leaving 10 bases between them. CDR1 and CDR2 from the germline V gene are LNHNV and YYDKDF (reference sequence).

The chain has TRBV27 and TRBJ2-7; TRBD2 aligns across 9 bases. V was pared by 2 bases and J by 4 bases, with 12 bases of the junction left unmatched. Germline values: CDR1 MNHEY, CDR2 SMNVEV (reference sequence). CDR3 length equals 17 residues. CDR3 nucleotides: TGTGCCAGCAGTTTAACTCCCCGGGGTAGCGGGAGTTACGAGCAGTACTTC. Encoded protein: CASSLTPRGSGSYEQYF.

The V gene is TRBV28, the J gene TRBJ2-3; D may be TRBD2 (6 bases). This CDR3 has 14 residues. CDR1 and CDR2 from the germline V gene are MDHEN and SYDVKM. The germline V and J ends were trimmed by 7 bases and 2 bases, with 13 bases remaining between them. DNA of the CDR3: TGTGCCAGCACCCCCGGAGGGAACACAGATACGCAGTATTTT. The encoded protein is CASTPGGNTDTQYF.

The rearrangement links TRBV19 to TRBJ1-5; 7 nucleotides align to TRBD1. V was clipped by 4 bases and J by 6 bases; unmatched bases: 6. The CDR3 totals 14 residues. Looked up from germline, CDR1 is LNHDA and CDR2 is SQIVND (reference sequence). The CDR3 bases are TGTGCCAGTAGTAACGACAGGGTAGGTCAGCCCCAGCATTTT. Amino acid sequence: CASSNDRVGQPQHF.